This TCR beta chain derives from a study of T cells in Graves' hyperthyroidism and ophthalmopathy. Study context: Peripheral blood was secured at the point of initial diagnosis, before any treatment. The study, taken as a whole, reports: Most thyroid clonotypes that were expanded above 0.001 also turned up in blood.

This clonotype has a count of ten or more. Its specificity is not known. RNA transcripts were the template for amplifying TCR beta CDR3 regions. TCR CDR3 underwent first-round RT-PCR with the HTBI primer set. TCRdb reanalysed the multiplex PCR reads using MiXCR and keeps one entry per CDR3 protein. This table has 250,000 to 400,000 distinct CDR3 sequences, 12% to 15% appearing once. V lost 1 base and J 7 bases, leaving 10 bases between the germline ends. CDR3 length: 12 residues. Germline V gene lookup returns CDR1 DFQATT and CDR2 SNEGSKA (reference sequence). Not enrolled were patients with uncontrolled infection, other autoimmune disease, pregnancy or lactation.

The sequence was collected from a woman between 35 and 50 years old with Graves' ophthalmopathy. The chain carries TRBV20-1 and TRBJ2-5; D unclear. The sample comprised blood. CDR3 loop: CSARVSGVTQYF. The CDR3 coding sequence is TGCAGTGCTAGAGTGTCTGGCGTGACCCAGTACTTC.